This T cell receptor beta chain was profiled in a study of T cell responses to AZD1222 COVID-19 vaccine (dated by TCRdb to about 2021). A note on the overall study: TCR sequencing was performed for about 250 trial participants, of whom roughly 200 were given two doses of AZD1222 and around 25 were given two doses of MenACWY control vaccine. Trial participants were enrolled into age subgroups of 18-55, 56-69 and 70-plus years, which contained 148, 28 and 57 TCR-sequenced participants, respectively. What the work shows at the level of the full study, not this receptor alone: After two AZD1222 doses, both the breadth and the depth of spike-specific TCRs were significantly higher than at day 0 and than in MenACWY recipients. The whole spike protein was spanned by vaccine-associated CD4 TCRs, and dominant responses were seen in regions 160-218 and 743-854. Epitopes outside the regions mutated in the B.1.351 and B.1.1.7 variants were reportedly recognized by nearly half of the unique spike-specific TCRs. The 56-69-year group was small, and its depth increase did not reach significance, likely because of low power. Only six or seven AZD1222 recipients were SARS-CoV-2 seropositive at baseline, limiting conclusions about previously exposed vaccinees. No day 14 peak-response samples were available, so repertoires were characterized only after the peak T cell response. Participants were mostly white British and included more females than males, and it was suggested by the authors that clonal diversity may have been underestimated.

The time point label, read with the paper, signifies: about 28 days (+/-7) after the second vaccine dose. This specimen's treatment or condition label, interpreted: meningococcal conjugate vaccine given as trial control. Samples from vaccinated people were obtained from the UK trials COV001 and COV002, which included a single-blind randomized controlled phase 2/3 trial of AZD1222 (ChAdOx1 nCoV-19) in healthy adults. Trial participant PBMC samples were collected at day 0 and day 28 after the second dose for TCRbeta chain sequencing. CDR1 and CDR2 are drawn from the germline V gene (reference sequence): LGHDT, YNNKEL. The CDR3 goes from the cysteine to the phenylalanine over 19 residues. CDR3 DNA only is kept here, 57 bases in frame from base 1. Compared with germline, V lacks 1 base and J lacks 3 bases; bases without a gene match: 12. To note about this clone: The specificity of this receptor is unknown. Per-base qualities were not stored, and no clone one base away is much larger.

The CDR3 regions of human TCRbeta chains were analyzed by immunosequencing. The study's own analysis went as follows. Repertoire TCRs were checked for matches against a reference library of SARS-CoV-2-specific TCRs that had been generated using the MIRA antigen-specificity platform. Breadth was defined as the fraction of unique TCRs that were SARS-CoV-2-associated, and depth was defined as the fraction of total T cells that were SARS-CoV-2-associated. Using the MIRA data, every spike-specific TCR was mapped to the spike region that the TCR reacted to and assigned to either a CD4 or a CD8 class. Log10-transformed breadth and depth values were compared by one-way ANOVA with Sidak's multiple comparisons tests. As stored in TCRdb, this immuneACCESS dataset retains in-frame rearrangements with V and J assigned. A fraction of the clones does not appear; measured against another copy, unresolved V genes explain less than half of the discrepancy, and the remainder lacks a known reason. The D gene and trimming were derived from the DNA, and the V and J assignments and clone size from that table. The sample yields around 150,000 clones; about 90% were counted once. Jointly, the top ten make up approximately 8% of the sample.

The chain is encoded by TRBV3-1 (or the pseudogene TRBV3-2) joined to TRBJ2-3, with 11 bases aligning to TRBD2. The receptor comes from an adult who received the MenACWY meningococcal vaccine as a control. This specimen was peripheral blood, taken 28 days after the second dose of the MenACWY control vaccine. The DNA sequence is as follows: TGTGCCAGCAGCCAAGCTGGGTTAGCGGGGGGGCCGGGGACAGATACGCAGTATTTT. This yields the protein CASSQAGLAGGPGTDTQYF.